This T cell receptor beta chain was captured in a study of T cell responses to AZD1222 COVID-19 vaccine. The study, taken as a whole, reports: Two AZD1222 doses significantly raised spike-specific TCR breadth and depth over controls. Most donors were white British and more were female, and clonal diversity was possibly underestimated. Only a handful of AZD1222 recipients, six or seven in all, had baseline seropositivity.

Trimming removed 8 bases at V and 8 bases at J, with 21 bases between. Germline CDR1 reads SNHLY; CDR2 reads FYNNEI. The length of the CDR3 is 15 residues. This clone was counted once. Its antigen is as yet unknown. The protocol was immunoSEQ multiplex PCR, while the TCRdb copy is restricted to in-frame clones and leaves out a portion. This repertoire shows approximately 200,000 clones, around 94% found once; its top ten account for 1.5% to 2%. The chain is built from TRBV2 and TRBJ1-4; D is undetermined. Sequenced material: peripheral blood, taken 28 days after the second dose of the MenACWY control vaccine. This sequence was found in an adult who received the MenACWY meningococcal vaccine as a control. The CDR3 DNA is TGTGCCAGCGGCGCCGGAGGTATCGGGAACGAAAAACTGTTTTTT. Residues: CASGAGGIGNEKLFF.